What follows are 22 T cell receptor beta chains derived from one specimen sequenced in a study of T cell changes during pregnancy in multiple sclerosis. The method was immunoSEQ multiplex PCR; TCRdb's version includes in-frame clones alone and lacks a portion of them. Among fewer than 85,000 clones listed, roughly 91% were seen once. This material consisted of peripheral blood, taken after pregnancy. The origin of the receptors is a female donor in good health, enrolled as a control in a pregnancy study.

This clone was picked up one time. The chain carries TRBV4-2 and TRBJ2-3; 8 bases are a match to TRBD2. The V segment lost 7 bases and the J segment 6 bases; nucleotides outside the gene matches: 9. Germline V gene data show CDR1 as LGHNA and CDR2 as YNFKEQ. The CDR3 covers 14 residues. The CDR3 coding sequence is TGTGCCAGCACCCGAGCGGGAGTGGGTGATACGCAGTATTTT. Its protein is CASTRAGVGDTQYF.

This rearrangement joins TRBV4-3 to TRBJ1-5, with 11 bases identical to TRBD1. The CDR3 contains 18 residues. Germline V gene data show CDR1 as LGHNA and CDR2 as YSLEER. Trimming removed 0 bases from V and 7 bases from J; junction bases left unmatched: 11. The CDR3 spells CASSQDRAGDRGRQPQHF. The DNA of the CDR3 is TGCGCCAGCAGCCAAGACAGGGCGGGGGACAGGGGGAGACAGCCCCAGCATTTT.

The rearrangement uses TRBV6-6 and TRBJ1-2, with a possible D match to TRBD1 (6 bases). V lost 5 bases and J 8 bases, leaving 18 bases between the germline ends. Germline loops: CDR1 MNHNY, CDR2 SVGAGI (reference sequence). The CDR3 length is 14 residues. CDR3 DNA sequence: TGTGCCAGCAGTCTCTCCGGACAGTCCAAGGGCTACACCTTC. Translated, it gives CASSLSGQSKGYTF.

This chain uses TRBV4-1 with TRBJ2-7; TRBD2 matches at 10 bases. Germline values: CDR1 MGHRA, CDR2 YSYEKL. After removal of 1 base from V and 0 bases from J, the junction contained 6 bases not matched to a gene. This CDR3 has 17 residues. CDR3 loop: CASSQGTSGALSYEQYF. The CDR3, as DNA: TGCGCCAGCAGCCAAGGGACTAGCGGAGCCCTCTCCTACGAGCAGTACTTC.

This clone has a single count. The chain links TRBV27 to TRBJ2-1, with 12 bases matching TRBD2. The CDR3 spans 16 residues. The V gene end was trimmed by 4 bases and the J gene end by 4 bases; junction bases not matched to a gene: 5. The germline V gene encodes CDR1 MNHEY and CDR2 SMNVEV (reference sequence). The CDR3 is CASSSWTSGMYNEQFF. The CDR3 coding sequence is TGTGCCAGCAGTTCCTGGACTAGCGGGATGTACAATGAGCAGTTCTTC.

The CDR3 here is CASSVEGNGFYEQYF. Here the CDR3 DNA reads TGTGCCAGCAGCGTAGAGGGGAACGGTTTCTACGAGCAGTACTTC. J is TRBJ2-7 and V is TRBV9, with D tentatively TRBD1 (5 bases). In germline, CDR1 is SGDLS, CDR2 YYNGEE. The CDR3 consists of 15 residues. The germline V and J ends were trimmed by 0 bases and 3 bases, with 13 bases remaining between them.

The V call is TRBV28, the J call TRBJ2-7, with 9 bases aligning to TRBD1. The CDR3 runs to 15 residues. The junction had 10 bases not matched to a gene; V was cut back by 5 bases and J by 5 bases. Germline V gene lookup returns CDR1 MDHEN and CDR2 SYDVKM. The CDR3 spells CASSGGTGIRNEQYF. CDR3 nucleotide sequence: TGTGCCAGCAGTGGTGGGACAGGGATACGCAACGAGCAGTACTTC. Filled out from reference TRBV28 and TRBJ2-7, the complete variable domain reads DVKVTQSSRYLVKRTGEKVFLECVQDMDHENMFWYRQDPGLGLRLIYFSYDVKMKEKGDIPEGYSVSREKKERFSLILESASTNQTSMYLCASSGGTGIRNEQYFGPGTRLTVT.

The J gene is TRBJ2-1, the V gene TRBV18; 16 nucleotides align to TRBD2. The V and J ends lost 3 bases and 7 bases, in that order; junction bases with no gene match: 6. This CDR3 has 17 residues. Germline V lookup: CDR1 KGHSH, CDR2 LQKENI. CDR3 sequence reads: CASSPGLAGGLGNEQFF. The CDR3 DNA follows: TGTGCCAGCTCACCGGGACTAGCGGGAGGGCTAGGGAATGAGCAGTTCTTC.

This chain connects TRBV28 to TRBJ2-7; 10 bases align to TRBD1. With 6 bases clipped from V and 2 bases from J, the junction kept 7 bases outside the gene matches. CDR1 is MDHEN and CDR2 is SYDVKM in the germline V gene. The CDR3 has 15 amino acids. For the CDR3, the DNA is TGTGCCAGCAGGACGACAGGGGGCGCAACCTACGAGCAGTACTTC. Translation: CASRTTGGATYEQYF.

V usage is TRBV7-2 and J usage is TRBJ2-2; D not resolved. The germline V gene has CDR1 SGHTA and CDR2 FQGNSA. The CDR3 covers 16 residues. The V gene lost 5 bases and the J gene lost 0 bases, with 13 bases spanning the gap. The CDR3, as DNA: TGTGCCAGCAGCGTCAGTAGCCCCGCGAACACCGGGGAGCTGTTTTTT. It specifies CASSVSSPANTGELFF.

The CDR3 is CAEEPGLGPDTQYF. In DNA form, the CDR3 reads TGTGCCGAAGAGCCGGGACTAGGCCCCGATACGCAGTATTTT. The rearrangement links TRBV7-2 to TRBJ2-3; 8 nucleotides align to TRBD2. V shed 11 bases, J shed 6 bases, and the junction held 13 bases outside the gene matches. Germline CDR1 SGHTA, CDR2 FQGNSA. CDR3 length: 14 residues. The variable domain in full, completed from reference TRBV7-2 and TRBJ2-3, reads GAGVSQSPSNKVTEKGKDVELRCDPISGHTALYWYRQSLGQGLEFLIYFQGNSAPDKSGLPSDRFSAERTGGSVSTLTIQRTQQEDSAVYLCAEEPGLGPDTQYFGPGTRLTVL.

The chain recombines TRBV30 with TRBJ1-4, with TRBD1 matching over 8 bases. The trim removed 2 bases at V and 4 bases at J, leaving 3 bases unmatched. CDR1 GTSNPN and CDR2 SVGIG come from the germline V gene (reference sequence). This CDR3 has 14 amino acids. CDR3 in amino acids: CAWSRTGFNEKLFF. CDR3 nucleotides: TGTGCCTGGAGTCGGACAGGGTTTAATGAAAAACTGTTTTTT.

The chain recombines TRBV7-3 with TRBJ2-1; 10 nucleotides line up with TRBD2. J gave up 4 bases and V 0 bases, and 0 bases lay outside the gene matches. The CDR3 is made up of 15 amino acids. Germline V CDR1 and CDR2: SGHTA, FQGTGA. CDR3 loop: CASSLTSGRYNEQFF. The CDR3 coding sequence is TGTGCCAGCAGCTTAACTAGCGGGAGGTACAATGAGCAGTTCTTC. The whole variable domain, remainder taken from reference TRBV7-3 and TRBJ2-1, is GAGVSQTPSNKVTEKGKYVELRCDPISGHTALYWYRQSLGQGPEFLIYFQGTGAADDSGLPNDRFFAVRPEGSVSTLKIQRTERGDSAVYLCASSLTSGRYNEQFFGPGTRLTVL.

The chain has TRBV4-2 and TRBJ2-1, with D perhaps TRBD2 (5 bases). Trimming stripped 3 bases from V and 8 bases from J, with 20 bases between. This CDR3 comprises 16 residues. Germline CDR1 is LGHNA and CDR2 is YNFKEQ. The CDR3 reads CASSHPVETTKDEQFF. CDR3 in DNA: TGTGCCAGCAGCCACCCAGTGGAGACTACCAAGGATGAGCAGTTCTTC.

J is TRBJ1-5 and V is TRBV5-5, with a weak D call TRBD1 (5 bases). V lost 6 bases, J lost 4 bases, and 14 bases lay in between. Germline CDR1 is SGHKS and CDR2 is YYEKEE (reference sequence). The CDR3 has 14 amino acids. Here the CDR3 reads CASTLGGGNQPQHF. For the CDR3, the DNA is TGTGCCAGCACCCTGGGGGGGGGTAATCAGCCCCAGCATTTT.

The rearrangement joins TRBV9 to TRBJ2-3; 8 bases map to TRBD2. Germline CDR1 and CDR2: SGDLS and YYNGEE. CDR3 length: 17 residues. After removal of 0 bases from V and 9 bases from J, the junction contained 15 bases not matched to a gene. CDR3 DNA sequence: TGTGCCAGCAGCGTAGGGGGTACTAGCGGCCTCGGCGGAACGCAGTATTTT. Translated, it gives CASSVGGTSGLGGTQYF. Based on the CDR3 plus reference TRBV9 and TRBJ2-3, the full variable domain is DSGVTQTPKHLITATGQRVTLRCSPRSGDLSVYWYQQSLDQGLQFLIQYYNGEERAKGNILERFSAQQFPDLHSELNLSSLELGDSALYFCASSVGGTSGLGGTQYFGPGTRLTVL.

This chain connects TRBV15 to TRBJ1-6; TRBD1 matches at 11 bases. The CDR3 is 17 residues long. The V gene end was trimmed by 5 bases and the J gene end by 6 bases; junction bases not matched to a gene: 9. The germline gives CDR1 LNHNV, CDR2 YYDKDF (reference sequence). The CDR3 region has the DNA TGTGCCACCAGCGGAAGGACAGGGGGCTTTTCTAATTCACCCCTCCACTTT. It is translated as CATSGRTGGFSNSPLHF.

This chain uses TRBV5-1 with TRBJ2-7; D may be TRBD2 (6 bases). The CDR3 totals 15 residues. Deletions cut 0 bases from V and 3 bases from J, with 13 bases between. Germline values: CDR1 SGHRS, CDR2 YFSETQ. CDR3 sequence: CASSLAGRDFYEQYF. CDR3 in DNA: TGCGCCAGCAGCTTGGCGGGGCGGGACTTCTACGAGCAGTACTTC.

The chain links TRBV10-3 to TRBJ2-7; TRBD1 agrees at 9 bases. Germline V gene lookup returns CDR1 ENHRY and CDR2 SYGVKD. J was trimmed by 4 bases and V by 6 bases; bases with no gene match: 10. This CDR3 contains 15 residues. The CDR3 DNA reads TGTGCCATCAGCCGCCCCCCGGGACAGGGTTACGAGCAGTACTTC. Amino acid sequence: CAISRPPGQGYEQYF.

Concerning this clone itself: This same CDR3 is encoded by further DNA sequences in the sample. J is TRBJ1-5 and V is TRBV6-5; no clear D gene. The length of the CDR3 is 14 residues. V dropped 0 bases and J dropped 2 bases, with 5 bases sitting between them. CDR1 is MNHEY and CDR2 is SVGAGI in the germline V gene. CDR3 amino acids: CASSYSRGNQPQHF. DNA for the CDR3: TGTGCCAGCAGTTACTCGAGGGGCAATCAGCCCCAGCATTTT.

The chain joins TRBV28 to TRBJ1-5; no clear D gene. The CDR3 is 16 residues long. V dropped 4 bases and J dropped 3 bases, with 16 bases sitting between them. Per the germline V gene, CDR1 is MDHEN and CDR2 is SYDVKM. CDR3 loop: CASSSSLRVYNQPQHF. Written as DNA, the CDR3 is TGTGCCAGCAGTTCCAGTCTGCGGGTGTACAATCAGCCCCAGCATTTT.

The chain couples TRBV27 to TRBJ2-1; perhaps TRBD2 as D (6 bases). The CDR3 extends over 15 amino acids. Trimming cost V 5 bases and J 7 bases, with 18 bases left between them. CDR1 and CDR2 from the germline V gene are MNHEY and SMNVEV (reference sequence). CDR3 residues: CASSISSGGWNEQFF. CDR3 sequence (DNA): TGTGCCAGCAGTATCTCCTCAGGAGGGTGGAATGAGCAGTTCTTC.